This entry concerns a single T cell receptor (beta chain). Authors' analysis steps: Amplification of reference gene primers was used by the study to estimate nucleated cell counts. The repertoire was sequenced with immunoSEQ multiplex PCR; TCRdb's copy has only in-frame clones and lacks some. D and trimming were read from the DNA, whereas the V and J calls and clone size are those reported in that table. The repertoire holds about 150,000 clones, with 65% to 90% as singletons. These data are taken from a study of blood T cell repertoires in COVID-19. Overall study: Samples of COVID-19 (acute and convalescent) were obtained from the United States, Italy and Spain. PBMCs, B-cell-depleted T cells, or T cells provided the cDNA or gDNA that made up the material.

Germline lookup yields CDR1 WSHSY and CDR2 SAAADI. Trimming stripped 8 bases from V and 5 bases from J, with 13 bases between. This CDR3 comprises 13 residues. The sequence derives from a woman aged 55-69 years with COVID-19, enrolled during active disease. This chain joins TRBV10-2 and TRBJ1-5; a weak D match, TRBD1 (6 bases). Sequenced input: peripheral blood. The CDR3 DNA sequence: TGCGCCAGCTCGGACAGCCGAGATCAGCCCCAGCATTTT. Translated: CASSDSRDQPQHF.